This TCR beta chain originates from a study of Ad26.COV2.S vaccination and SARS-CoV-2 variants. Whole-study context: Once or twice, 56 days apart, Ad26.COV2.S was delivered intramuscularly.

Germline CDR1 KGHDR, CDR2 SFDVKD. V was pared by 2 bases and J by 5 bases, with 11 bases of the junction left unmatched. The CDR3 runs to 17 residues. Here immunoSEQ multiplex PCR was the method, and the copy in TCRdb shows in-frame clones only, minus some. The table shows more than 250,000 clones, with around 87% occurring only once. Study-level points and caveats: An underestimation of total T cell responses may have resulted from the TCR breadth and depth analyses. Non-spike TCR breadth showed similarity between vaccine and placebo recipients.

Treatment meaning: around 19 received Ad26.COV2.S at low or high dose, single or two shots; roughly five received placebo; per-sample allocation not given. Specimens were obtained on day 63 following the first vaccine or placebo injection. Details on this clone: Its antigen remains unidentified.

This TCR was sampled from a person aged 18-65 years who received the Ad26.COV2.S COVID-19 vaccine or a placebo. Sample: peripheral blood, taken in a trial of Ad26.COV2.S vaccine versus placebo. The gene calls are TRBV24-1 and TRBJ2-1; TRBD1 agrees at 7 bases. The CDR3 region has the DNA TGTGCCACCAGTGATTCCCCGACAGGGAGAGGGGACAATGAGCAGTTCTTC. This encodes CATSDSPTGRGDNEQFF.